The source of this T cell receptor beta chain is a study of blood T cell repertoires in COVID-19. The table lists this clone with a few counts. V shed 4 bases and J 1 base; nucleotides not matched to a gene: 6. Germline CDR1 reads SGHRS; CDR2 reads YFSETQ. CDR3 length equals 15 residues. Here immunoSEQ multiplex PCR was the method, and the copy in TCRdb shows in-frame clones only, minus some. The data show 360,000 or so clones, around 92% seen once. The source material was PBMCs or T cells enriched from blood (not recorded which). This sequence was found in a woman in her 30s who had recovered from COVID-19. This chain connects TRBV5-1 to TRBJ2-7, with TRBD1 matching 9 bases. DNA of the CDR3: TGCGCCAGCAGCCCCCGACAGGGGGAGTCCTACGAGCAGTACTTC. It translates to CASSPRQGESYEQYF.